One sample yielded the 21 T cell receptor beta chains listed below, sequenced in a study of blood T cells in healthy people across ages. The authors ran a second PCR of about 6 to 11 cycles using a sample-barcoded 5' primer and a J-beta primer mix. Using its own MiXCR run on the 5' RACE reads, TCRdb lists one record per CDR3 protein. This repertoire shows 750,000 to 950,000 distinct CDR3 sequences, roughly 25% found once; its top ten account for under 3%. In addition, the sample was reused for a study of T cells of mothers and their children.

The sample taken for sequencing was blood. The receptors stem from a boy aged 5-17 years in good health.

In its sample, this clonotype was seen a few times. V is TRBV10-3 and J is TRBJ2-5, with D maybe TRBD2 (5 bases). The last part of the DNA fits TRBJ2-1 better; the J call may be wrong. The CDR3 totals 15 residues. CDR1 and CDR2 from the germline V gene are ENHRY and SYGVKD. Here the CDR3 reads CAISETGVPGSEQFF. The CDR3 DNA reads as TGTGCCATCAGTGAGACGGGCGTCCCGGGGAGTGAGCAGTTCTTC.

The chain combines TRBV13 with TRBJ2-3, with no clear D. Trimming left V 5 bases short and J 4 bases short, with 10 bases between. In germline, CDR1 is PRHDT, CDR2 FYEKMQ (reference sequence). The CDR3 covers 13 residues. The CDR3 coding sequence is TGTGCCAGCAGCACCCGTGGCGCAGATACGCAGTATTTT. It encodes CASSTRGADTQYF. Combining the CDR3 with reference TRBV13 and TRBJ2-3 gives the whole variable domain AAGVIQSPRHLIKEKRETATLKCYPIPRHDTVYWYQQGPGQDPQFLISFYEKMQSDKGSIPDRFSAQQFSDYHSELNMSSLELGDSALYFCASSTRGADTQYFGPGTRLTVL.

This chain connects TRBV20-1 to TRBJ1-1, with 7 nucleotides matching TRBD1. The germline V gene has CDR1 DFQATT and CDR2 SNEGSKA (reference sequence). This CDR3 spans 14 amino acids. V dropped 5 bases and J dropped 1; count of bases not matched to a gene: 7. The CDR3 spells CSAPLQGRNTEAFF. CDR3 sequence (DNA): TGCAGTGCTCCCCTACAGGGGAGGAACACTGAAGCTTTCTTT.

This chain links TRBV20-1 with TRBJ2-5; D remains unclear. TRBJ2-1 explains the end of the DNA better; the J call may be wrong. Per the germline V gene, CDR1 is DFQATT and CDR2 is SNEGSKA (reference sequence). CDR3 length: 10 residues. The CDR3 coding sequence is TGCAGTGCTAGAGGCCCGGAGCAGTTCTTC. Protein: CSARGPEQFF.

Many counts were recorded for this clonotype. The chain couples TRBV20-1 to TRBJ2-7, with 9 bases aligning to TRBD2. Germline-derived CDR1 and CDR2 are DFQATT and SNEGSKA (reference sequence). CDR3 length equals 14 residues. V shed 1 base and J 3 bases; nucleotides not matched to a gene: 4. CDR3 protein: CSARVERGVYEQYF. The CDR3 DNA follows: TGCAGTGCTAGAGTTGAGCGGGGGGTCTACGAGCAGTACTTC.

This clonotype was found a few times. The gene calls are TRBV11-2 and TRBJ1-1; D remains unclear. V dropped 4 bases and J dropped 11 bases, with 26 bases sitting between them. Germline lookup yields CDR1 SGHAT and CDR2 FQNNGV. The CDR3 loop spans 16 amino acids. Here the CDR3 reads CASSSLSGFSISRAFF. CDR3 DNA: TGTGCCAGCAGCTCTTTAAGCGGGTTCTCCATTTCACGCGCTTTCTTT.

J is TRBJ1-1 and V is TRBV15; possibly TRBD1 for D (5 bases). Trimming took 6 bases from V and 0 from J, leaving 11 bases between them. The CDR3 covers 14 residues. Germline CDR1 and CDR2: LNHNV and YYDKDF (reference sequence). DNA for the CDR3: TGTGCCACCAGGGCCGACAGACTGAACACTGAAGCTTTCTTT. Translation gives CATRADRLNTEAFF. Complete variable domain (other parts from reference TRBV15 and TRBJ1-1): DAMVIQNPRYQVTQFGKPVTLSCSQTLNHNVMYWYQQKSSQAPKLLFHYYDKDFNNEADTPDNFQSRRPNTSFCFLDIRSPGLGDTAMYLCATRADRLNTEAFFGQGTRLTVV.

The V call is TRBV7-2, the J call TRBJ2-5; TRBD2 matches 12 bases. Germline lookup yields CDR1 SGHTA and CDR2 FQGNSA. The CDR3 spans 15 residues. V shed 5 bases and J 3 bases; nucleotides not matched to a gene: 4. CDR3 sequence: CASSARTSGEETQYF. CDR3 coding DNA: TGTGCCAGCAGCGCCCGGACTAGCGGGGAAGAGACCCAGTACTTC.

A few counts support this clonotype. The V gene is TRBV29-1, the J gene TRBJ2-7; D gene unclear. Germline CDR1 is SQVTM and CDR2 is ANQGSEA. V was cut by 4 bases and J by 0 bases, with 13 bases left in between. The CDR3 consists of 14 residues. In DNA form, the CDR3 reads TGCAGCGTTGGAACACTGGACCTCTCCTACGAGCAGTACTTC. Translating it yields CSVGTLDLSYEQYF.

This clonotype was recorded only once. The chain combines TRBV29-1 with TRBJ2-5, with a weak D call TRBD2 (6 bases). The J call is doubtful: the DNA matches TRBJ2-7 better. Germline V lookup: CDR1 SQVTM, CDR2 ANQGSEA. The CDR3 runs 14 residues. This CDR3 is CSALPGTSSAEQYF. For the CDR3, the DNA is TGCAGCGCCCTACCCGGGACTTCATCCGCCGAGCAGTACTTC.

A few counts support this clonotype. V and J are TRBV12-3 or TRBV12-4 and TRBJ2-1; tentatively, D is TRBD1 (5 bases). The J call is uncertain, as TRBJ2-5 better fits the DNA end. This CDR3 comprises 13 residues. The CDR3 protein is CASSSGNLGTQYF. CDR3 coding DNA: TGTGCCAGCAGTTCAGGGAATTTAGGGACCCAGTACTTC.

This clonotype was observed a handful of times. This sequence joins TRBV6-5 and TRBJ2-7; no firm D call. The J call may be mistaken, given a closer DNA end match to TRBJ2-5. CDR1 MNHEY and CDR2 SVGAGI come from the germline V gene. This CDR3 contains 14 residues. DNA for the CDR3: TGTGCCAGCAAACCCCAGGTGGAACAAGAGACCCAGTACTTC. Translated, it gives CASKPQVEQETQYF.

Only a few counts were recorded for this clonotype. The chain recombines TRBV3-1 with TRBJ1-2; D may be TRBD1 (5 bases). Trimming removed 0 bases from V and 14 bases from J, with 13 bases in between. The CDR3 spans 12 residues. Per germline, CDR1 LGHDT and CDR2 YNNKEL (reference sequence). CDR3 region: CASSQEAGAGTF. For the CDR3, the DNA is TGTGCCAGCAGCCAAGAAGCCGGGGCAGGGACCTTC.

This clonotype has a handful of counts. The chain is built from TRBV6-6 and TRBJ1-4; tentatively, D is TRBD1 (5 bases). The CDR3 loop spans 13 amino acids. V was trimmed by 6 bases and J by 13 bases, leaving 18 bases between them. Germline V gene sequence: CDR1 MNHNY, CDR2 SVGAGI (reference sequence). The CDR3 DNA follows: TGTGCCAGCAGCCCGCCGATCAGGGCGCGACTGTTTTTT. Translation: CASSPPIRARLFF.

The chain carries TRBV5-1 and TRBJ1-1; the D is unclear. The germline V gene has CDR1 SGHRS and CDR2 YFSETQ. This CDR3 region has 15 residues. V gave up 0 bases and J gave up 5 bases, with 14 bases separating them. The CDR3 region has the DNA TGCGCCAGCAGCTTGGCCCGGTTGGGTGGGACTGAAGCTTTCTTT. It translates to CASSLARLGGTEAFF.

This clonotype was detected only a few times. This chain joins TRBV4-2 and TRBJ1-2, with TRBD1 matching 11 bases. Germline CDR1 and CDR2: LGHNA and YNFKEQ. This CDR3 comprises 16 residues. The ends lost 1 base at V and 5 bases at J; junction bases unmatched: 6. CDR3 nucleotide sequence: TGTGCCAGCAGCCAAGCGCTCCGGGACAGGGGGTATGGCTACACCTTC. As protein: CASSQALRDRGYGYTF.

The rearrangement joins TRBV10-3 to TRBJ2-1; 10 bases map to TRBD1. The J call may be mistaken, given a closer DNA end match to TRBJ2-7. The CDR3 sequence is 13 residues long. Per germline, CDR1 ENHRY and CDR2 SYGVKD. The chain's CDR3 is CAISAGTGDEQYF. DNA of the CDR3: TGTGCCATCAGCGCCGGGACAGGGGACGAGCAGTACTTC.

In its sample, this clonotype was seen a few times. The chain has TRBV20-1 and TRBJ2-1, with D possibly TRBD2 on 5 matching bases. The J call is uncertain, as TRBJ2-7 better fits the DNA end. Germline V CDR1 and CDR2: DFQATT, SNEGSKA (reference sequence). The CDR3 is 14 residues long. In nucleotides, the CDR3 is TGCAGTGCTAGAGCTCCCGGGAACTCCTACGAGCAGTACTTC. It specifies CSARAPGNSYEQYF.

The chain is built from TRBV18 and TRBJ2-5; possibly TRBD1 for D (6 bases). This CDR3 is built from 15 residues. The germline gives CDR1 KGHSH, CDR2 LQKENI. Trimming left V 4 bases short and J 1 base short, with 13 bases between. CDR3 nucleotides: TGTGCCAGCTCACAACGACAGGTGGCCCAAGAGACCCAGTACTTC. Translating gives CASSQRQVAQETQYF. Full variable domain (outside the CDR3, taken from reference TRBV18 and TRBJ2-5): NAGVMQNPRHLVRRRGQEARLRCSPMKGHSHVYWYRQLPEEGLKFMVYLQKENIIDESGMPKERFSAEFPKEGPSILRIQQVVRGDSAAYFCASSQRQVAQETQYFGPGTRLLVL.

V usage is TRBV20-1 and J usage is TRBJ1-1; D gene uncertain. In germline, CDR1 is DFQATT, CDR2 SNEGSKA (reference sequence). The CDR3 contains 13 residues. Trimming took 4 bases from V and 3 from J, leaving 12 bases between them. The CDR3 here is CSAISSGYTEAFF. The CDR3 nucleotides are TGCAGTGCTATTTCGTCGGGATACACTGAAGCTTTCTTT.

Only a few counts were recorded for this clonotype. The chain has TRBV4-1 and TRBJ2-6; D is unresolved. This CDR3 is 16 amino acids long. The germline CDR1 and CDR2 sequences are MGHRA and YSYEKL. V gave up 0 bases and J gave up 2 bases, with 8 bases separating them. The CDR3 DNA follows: TGCGCCAGCAGCCAAGAATCTTTCACTGGGGCCAACGTCCTGACTTTC. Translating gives CASSQESFTGANVLTF.